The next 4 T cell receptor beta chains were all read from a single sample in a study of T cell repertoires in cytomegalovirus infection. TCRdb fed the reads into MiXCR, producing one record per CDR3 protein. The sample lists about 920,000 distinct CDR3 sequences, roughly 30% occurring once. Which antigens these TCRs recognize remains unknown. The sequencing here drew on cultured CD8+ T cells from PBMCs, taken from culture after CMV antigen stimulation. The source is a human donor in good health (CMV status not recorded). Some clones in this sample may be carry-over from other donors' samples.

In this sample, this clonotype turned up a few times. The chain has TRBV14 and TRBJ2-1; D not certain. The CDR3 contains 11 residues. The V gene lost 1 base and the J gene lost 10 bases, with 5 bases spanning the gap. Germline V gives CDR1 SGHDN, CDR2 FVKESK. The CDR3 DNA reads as TGTGCCAGCAGCCAAGGCCCAGAGCAGTTCTTC. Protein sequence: CASSQGPEQFF.

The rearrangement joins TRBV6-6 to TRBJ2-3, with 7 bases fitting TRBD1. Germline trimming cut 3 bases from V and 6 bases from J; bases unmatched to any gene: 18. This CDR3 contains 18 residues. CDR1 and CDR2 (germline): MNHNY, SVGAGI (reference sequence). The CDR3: CASSYLSPGQPSEDTQYF. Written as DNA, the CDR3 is TGTGCCAGCAGTTATCTCTCTCCGGGACAGCCGTCTGAGGATACGCAGTATTTT.

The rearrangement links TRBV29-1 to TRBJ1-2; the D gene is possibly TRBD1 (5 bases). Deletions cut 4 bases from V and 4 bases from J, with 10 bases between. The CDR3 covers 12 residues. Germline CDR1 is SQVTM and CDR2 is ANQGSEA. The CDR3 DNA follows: TGCAGCGTTGTTGGGGCACGCTATGGCTACACCTTC. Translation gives CSVVGARYGYTF.

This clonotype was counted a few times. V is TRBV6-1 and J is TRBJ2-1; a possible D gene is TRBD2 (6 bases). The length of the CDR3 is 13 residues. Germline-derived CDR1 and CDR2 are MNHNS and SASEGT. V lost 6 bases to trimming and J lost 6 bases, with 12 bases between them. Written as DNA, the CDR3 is TGTGCCAGCAGATTCGGGGGTCCCAATGAGCAGTTCTTC. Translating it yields CASRFGGPNEQFF.